The 3 T cell receptor beta chains below come from one sample, sequenced in a study of graft-versus-host responses after intestinal transplantation. These TCRs' antigens remain unknown. Produced via immunoSEQ multiplex PCR; TCRdb's table is partial and in-frame only. The table has around 49,000 clones, 80% to 90% seen once. Sequences were derived from unstimulated CD4+ T cells sorted from spleen or lymph node cells, sampled before transplant. The source of these receptors is a human donor who was the organ donor for an intestinal transplant.

The V and J genes are TRBV5-5 and TRBJ2-1; D perhaps matches TRBD2 (7 bases). Trimming took 6 bases from V and 8 from J, leaving 18 bases between them. From germline, CDR1 is SGHKS and CDR2 YYEKEE (reference sequence). The CDR3 length is 14 residues. In nucleotides, the CDR3 is TGTGCCAGCACCACGCCCGGGGGGCGGGATGAGCAGTTCTTC. Its protein product is CASTTPGGRDEQFF.

The genes are TRBV10-2 and TRBJ2-3; maybe TRBD1 (6 bases). The CDR3 has 16 residues. V lost 6 bases, J lost 0 bases, and 16 bases lay in between. Per the germline V gene, CDR1 is WSHSY and CDR2 is SAAADI. The CDR3, as DNA: TGCGCCAGCAGCACACAGGGACCCCCTAGCACAGATACGCAGTATTTT. Translated: CASSTQGPPSTDTQYF.

The chain uses TRBV5-8 and TRBJ1-1; D is perhaps TRBD1 (6 bases). The CDR3 runs to 16 residues. CDR1 is SGHTS and CDR2 is YDEGEE in the germline V gene. V was pared by 6 bases and J by 0 bases, with 18 bases between. The chain's CDR3 is CASNNKQGTMNTEAFF. The CDR3, as DNA: TGTGCCAGCAACAATAAACAGGGCACCATGAACACTGAAGCTTTCTTT.